Sequencing of this T cell receptor (beta chain) was carried out in a study of blood T cell repertoires in COVID-19. The protocol was immunoSEQ multiplex PCR, while the TCRdb copy is restricted to in-frame clones and leaves out a portion. Altogether roughly 360,000 clones are present, around 89% being singletons, with the ten largest covering about 0.89%. The J segment lost 5 bases and the V segment lost 6 bases, leaving 8 bases of the junction unmatched. CDR1 and CDR2 from the germline V gene are SGDLS and YYNGEE. This CDR3 is 14 amino acids long. The cohort comprised adults aged roughly 18 to 95 years residing in approximately 25 US areas.

The source material was PBMCs or T cells enriched from blood (not recorded which). This clonotype was sampled from a woman in her 30s with acute COVID-19. The chain couples TRBV9 to TRBJ1-2, with 9 bases lining up with TRBD1. The CDR3 is CASTSAGQGYGYTF. The CDR3 region has the DNA TGTGCCAGCACCTCGGCGGGACAGGGTTATGGCTACACCTTC.